The clone carrying this T cell receptor (beta chain) was detected only a few times. Its target is not known. The sample comes from a study of vaccination effects on CD4 cells after COVID-19. Per germline, CDR1 SGHTA and CDR2 FQGNSA. V was cut by 5 bases and J by 5 bases, with 15 bases left in between. This CDR3 has 15 residues. Generated by immunoSEQ multiplex PCR, the TCRdb table keeps only in-frame clones and is missing some. The table shows 15,000 to 20,000 clones, with approximately 80% occurring only once. Pools of viral peptides were used by the ViraFEST assay to expand antigen-specific CD4+ T cells ahead of sequencing. Culturing for roughly 9 days preceded CD4+ T cell isolation. BNT162b2 vaccine or mRNA-1273 vaccine was given to participants in two doses. Some 2 million PBMC per well were cultured with 8.5 to 10 IU/ml IL-2 and approximately 10 ug/ml peptides.

The source is a human donor who received a COVID-19 vaccine. Material: CD4+ T cells from PBMCs cultured with HCoV-NL63 spike peptides, obtained after COVID-19 vaccination. J is TRBJ2-2 and V is TRBV7-2; TRBD2 is a possible D gene (5 bases). CDR3 loop: CASSLGDSRTGELFF. In DNA form, the CDR3 reads TGTGCCAGCAGCCTCGGGGATTCGAGGACCGGGGAGCTGTTTTTT.